Following are 27 T cell receptor beta chains from one sample sequenced in a study of vaccination and CD4 T cells after COVID-19. Sequence data for DNA of cultured CD4+ T cells were generated by the Oncomine TCR Beta short-read assay. MiXCR was run by TCRdb on the PCR reads, yielding one entry per CDR3 protein. The sample carries 15,000 to 20,000 distinct CDR3 sequences, 58% recorded once. Antigens for these TCRs are unknown. Treatment indicated: roughly 11-day PBMC culture with coronavirus spike peptide pools or control peptides (ViraFEST assay). The sequenced sample was CD4+ T cells from blood, cultured in vitro, obtained before SARS-CoV-2 vaccination. The receptors stem from a human donor who had recovered from COVID-19.

The chain couples TRBV20-1 to TRBJ1-6; D uncertain. CDR3 length equals 15 residues. The V end lost 0 bases, the J end lost 5 bases, and 11 bases lay between the germline ends. The germline V gene encodes CDR1 DFQATT and CDR2 SNEGSKA (reference sequence). The CDR3 DNA is TGCAGTGCTAGAGATGGAGGCCCTAATAATTCACCCCTCCACTTT. This translates into CSARDGGPNNSPLHF.

V gene TRBV7-2 combines with J gene TRBJ2-5; 10 nucleotides agree with TRBD2. CDR1 and CDR2 from the germline V gene are SGHTA and FQGNSA. The CDR3 consists of 20 residues. Unmatched junction bases numbered 15, after V lost 1 base and J lost 1 base. DNA of the CDR3: TGTGCCAGCAGCTTAGGGGCGCTAGCGGGAGTTATAGGGCTCCAAGAGACCCAGTACTTC. Translated: CASSLGALAGVIGLQETQYF.

This chain links TRBV12-5 with TRBJ2-2, with D hard to call. Germline V lookup: CDR1 LGHNT, CDR2 FRNRAP. The CDR3 is 15 amino acids. The germline V and J ends were trimmed by 0 bases and 1 base, with 6 bases remaining between them. The DNA for the CDR3 is TGTGCTAGTGGTTTGGTACTAAGGAACACCGGGGAGCTGTTTTTT. It yields the protein CASGLVLRNTGELFF.

The rearrangement uses TRBV6-2 or TRBV6-3 and TRBJ2-7; 11 nucleotides agree with TRBD2. V was clipped by 7 bases and J by 3 bases; unmatched bases: 5. Germline CDR1 is MNHEY and CDR2 is SVGEGT. This CDR3 region has 14 residues. CDR3 sequence: CASTYGTSGYEQYF. CDR3 nucleotides: TGTGCCAGCACCTACGGGACTAGCGGCTACGAGCAGTACTTC.

This chain joins TRBV29-1 and TRBJ2-2; unclear D gene. Trimming stripped 3 bases from V and 4 bases from J, with 9 bases between. The CDR3 is 13 residues long. In germline, CDR1 is SQVTM, CDR2 ANQGSEA. The CDR3 loop is CSVEVSPTGELFF. The CDR3 DNA sequence: TGCAGCGTTGAGGTTAGCCCCACCGGGGAGCTGTTTTTT.

The rearrangement uses TRBV6-1 and TRBJ2-2; D might be TRBD1 (6 bases). Trimming removed 7 bases from V and 0 bases from J, with 9 bases in between. Germline V lookup: CDR1 MNHNS, CDR2 SASEGT. The CDR3 contains 14 residues. CDR3 sequence: CASTRTANTGELFF. The CDR3 nucleotides are TGTGCCAGCACACGGACAGCGAACACCGGGGAGCTGTTTTTT.

The chain couples TRBV19 to TRBJ2-7; a weak D match, TRBD1 (6 bases). The CDR3 has 14 amino acids. Germline V gives CDR1 LNHDA, CDR2 SQIVND (reference sequence). Trimming left V 6 bases short and J 0 bases short, with 12 bases between. The CDR3 loop is CASRKTGSSYEQYF. CDR3 DNA sequence: TGTGCCAGTAGAAAGACAGGCAGCTCCTACGAGCAGTACTTC.

V is TRBV20-1 and J is TRBJ2-5; the D gene is possibly TRBD2 (5 bases). The CDR3 has 13 amino acids. Germline lookup yields CDR1 DFQATT and CDR2 SNEGSKA (reference sequence). Trimming took 4 bases from V and 2 from J, leaving 11 bases between them. The CDR3 region is CSATGRDQETQYF. The CDR3 DNA reads as TGCAGTGCTACCGGCCGGGATCAAGAGACCCAGTACTTC.

The chain uses TRBV28 and TRBJ2-5; D may be TRBD1 (5 bases). The CDR3 totals 14 residues. Germline loops: CDR1 MDHEN, CDR2 SYDVKM. V gave up 8 bases and J gave up 2 bases, with 15 bases separating them. The chain's CDR3 is CASAGTDKQETQYF. CDR3 bases: TGTGCCAGCGCTGGAACGGACAAACAAGAGACCCAGTACTTC.

The chain links TRBV20-1 to TRBJ2-4; D is unresolved. The CDR3 is 13 residues long. Trimming took 6 bases from V and 2 from J, leaving 11 bases between them. Germline V lookup: CDR1 DFQATT, CDR2 SNEGSKA (reference sequence). CDR3 DNA: TGCAGTGCACCCTTGGGGTCCAAAAACATTCAGTACTTC. Translating gives CSAPLGSKNIQYF.

The V call is TRBV2, the J call TRBJ1-2, with TRBD1 as a possible D gene (5 bases). The CDR3 sequence is 13 residues long. Germline CDR1 SNHLY, CDR2 FYNNEI. V shed 5 bases and J shed 7 bases, with 14 bases lying between them. The CDR3 loop reads CASSSIGGRGYTF. The DNA for the CDR3 is TGTGCCAGCAGTAGTATTGGGGGACGTGGCTACACCTTC.

The V gene is TRBV30, the J gene TRBJ1-1; D gene unclear. Germline loops: CDR1 GTSNPN, CDR2 SVGIG (reference sequence). The CDR3 loop spans 13 amino acids. Trimming removed 4 bases at V and 3 bases at J, with 12 bases between. CDR3 protein: CAWTGGTYTEAFF. CDR3 in DNA: TGTGCCTGGACCGGCGGAACTTACACTGAAGCTTTCTTT.

This clonotype turned up a few times. This rearrangement joins TRBV6-1 to TRBJ1-6; no clear D gene. The CDR3 has 14 residues. Between the trimmed V and J ends, which lost 7 bases and 4 bases, there was a span of 11 bases. The V gene's germline CDR1 is MNHNS and CDR2 SASEGT. Written as DNA, the CDR3 is TGTGCCAGCAAGGATACCCCTTATAATTCACCCCTCCACTTT. Residues: CASKDTPYNSPLHF.

About this clonotype: Being one base from a much bigger clone, this may be a read error. The rearrangement links TRBV7-9 to TRBJ1-1; 8 positions agree with TRBD1. The germline V gene has CDR1 SEHNR and CDR2 FQNEAQ (reference sequence). This CDR3 contains 13 residues. Trimming removed 3 bases from V and 4 bases from J; junction bases left unmatched: 1. The CDR3 sequence: CASSFTGGTEAFF. CDR3 DNA: TGTGCCAGCAGCTTTACAGGGGGCACTGAAGCTTTCTTT.

The J gene is TRBJ2-7, the V gene TRBV12-3 or TRBV12-4, with D perhaps TRBD1 (5 bases). The CDR3 has 15 residues. V gave up 5 bases and J gave up 7 bases, with 21 bases separating them. The CDR3 sequence: CASSAEGTVTGEQYF. The CDR3 DNA follows: TGTGCCAGCAGTGCTGAAGGTACCGTTACAGGTGAGCAGTACTTC.

V gene TRBV7-9 combines with J gene TRBJ2-5, with 7 bases lining up with TRBD1. Trimming took 3 bases from V and 6 from J; bases not matched to a gene: 4. Germline V gives CDR1 SEHNR, CDR2 FQNEAQ (reference sequence). The CDR3 has 13 amino acids. CDR3 protein: CASSFRGQKTQYF. The CDR3 DNA reads TGTGCCAGCAGCTTTAGGGGGCAAAAGACCCAGTACTTC. Complete variable domain (other parts from reference TRBV7-9 and TRBJ2-5): DTGVSQNPRHKITKRGQNVTFRCDPISEHNRLYWYRQTLGQGPEFLTYFQNEAQLEKSRLLSDRFSAERPKGSFSTLEIQRTEQGDSAMYLCASSFRGQKTQYFGPGTRLLVL.

This clonotype was detected a few times. The chain recombines TRBV20-1 with TRBJ1-1, with D uncertain. Germline lookup yields CDR1 DFQATT and CDR2 SNEGSKA (reference sequence). V was pared by 0 bases and J by 3 bases, with 11 bases between. The CDR3 length is 14 residues. The CDR3 DNA sequence: TGCAGTGCTAGAGATATGGCTCTGGACACTGAAGCTTTCTTT. It encodes CSARDMALDTEAFF.

The rearrangement links TRBV24-1 to TRBJ1-2; maybe TRBD1 (6 bases). There are 13 residues in the CDR3. V was cut by 5 bases and J by 5 bases, with 11 bases left in between. Germline CDR1 is KGHDR and CDR2 is SFDVKD. The CDR3 protein is CATSVTDRYGYTF. In DNA form, the CDR3 reads TGTGCCACCAGTGTTACGGACAGATATGGCTACACCTTC.

Comment on this clonotype: The junction differs from germline at one of its ends, possibly a read error. The J gene is TRBJ2-1, the V gene TRBV24-1; 8 bases line up with TRBD1. CDR3 length: 15 residues. CDR1 and CDR2 (germline): KGHDR, SFDVKD. CDR3 region: CATRDSGTGSNEQFF. The CDR3 region has the DNA TGTGCCACCAGAGATTCCGGGACAGGATCCAATGAGCAGTTCTTC.

The rearrangement links TRBV5-1 to TRBJ2-5; the match to TRBD1 covers 8 bases. After removal of 3 bases from V and 1 base from J, the junction contained 5 bases not matched to a gene. The CDR3 length is 15 residues. Germline V CDR1 and CDR2: SGHRS, YFSETQ. The CDR3 DNA reads TGCGCCAGCAGCTGGGGGACAGGCAGCCAAGAGACCCAGTACTTC. It yields the protein CASSWGTGSQETQYF.

The J gene is TRBJ2-1, the V gene TRBV6-1, with 14 bases identical to TRBD2. The CDR3 covers 15 residues. Germline trimming cut 7 bases from V and 9 bases from J; bases unmatched to any gene: 8. Germline V gives CDR1 MNHNS, CDR2 SASEGT. CDR3 amino acids: CASMSPGLAGVEQFF. The CDR3 region has the DNA TGTGCCAGCATGAGCCCGGGACTAGCGGGAGTTGAGCAGTTCTTC.

The chain carries TRBV5-6 and TRBJ2-6; D call uncertain. The V gene lost 3 bases and the J gene lost 2 bases, with 9 bases spanning the gap. Germline values: CDR1 SGHDT, CDR2 YYEEEE. There are 15 residues in the CDR3. CDR3 nucleotide sequence: TGTGCCAGCAGCTCATCTAAAACTGGGGCCAACGTCCTGACTTTC. This sequence encodes CASSSSKTGANVLTF.

The chain links TRBV29-1 to TRBJ1-5, with 7 bases fitting TRBD1. This CDR3 has 13 residues. With 3 bases clipped from V and 4 bases from J, the junction kept 3 bases outside the gene matches. The germline V gene encodes CDR1 SQVTM and CDR2 ANQGSEA. The CDR3 bases are TGCAGCGTTGATGGGACAGAGAATCAGCCCCAGCATTTT. As protein: CSVDGTENQPQHF.

The rearrangement uses TRBV7-2 and TRBJ1-2; 8 nucleotides agree with TRBD1. V lost 1 base to trimming and J lost 8 bases; unmatched junction nucleotides: 9. The CDR3 is made up of 15 amino acids. The germline CDR1 and CDR2 sequences are SGHTA and FQGNSA. This CDR3 reads CASSLVQGAGGGYTF. The DNA of the CDR3 is TGTGCCAGCAGCTTAGTCCAGGGGGCGGGAGGAGGCTACACCTTC.

This clonotype was observed a handful of times. The chain joins TRBV19 to TRBJ1-5; D not certain. The germline V gene encodes CDR1 LNHDA and CDR2 SQIVND (reference sequence). The CDR3 totals 14 residues. V lost 6 bases to trimming and J lost 1 base, with 10 bases between them. The CDR3 region is CASSGVESNQPQHF. In DNA, the CDR3 is TGTGCCAGTAGCGGGGTGGAAAGCAATCAGCCCCAGCATTTT.

This clonotype was detected only once. This chain joins TRBV19 and TRBJ2-2; TRBD2 matches at 14 bases. The germline V gene has CDR1 LNHDA and CDR2 SQIVND (reference sequence). The CDR3 has 17 residues. V shed 4 bases and J 6 bases; nucleotides not matched to a gene: 7. In DNA form, the CDR3 reads TGTGCCAGTAGTACGGGGACTAGCGGGAGAGAACCCGGGGAGCTGTTTTTT. Its translation is CASSTGTSGREPGELFF.

The chain combines TRBV4-1 with TRBJ1-1, with 8 bases that match TRBD1. The ends lost 1 base at V and 7 bases at J; junction bases unmatched: 11. CDR1 and CDR2 from the germline V gene are MGHRA and YSYEKL. CDR3 size: 16 residues. CDR3 coding DNA: TGCGCCAGCAGCCAAGCCCCCTGGACAGGGACCCTTGAAGCTTTCTTT. It is translated as CASSQAPWTGTLEAFF.